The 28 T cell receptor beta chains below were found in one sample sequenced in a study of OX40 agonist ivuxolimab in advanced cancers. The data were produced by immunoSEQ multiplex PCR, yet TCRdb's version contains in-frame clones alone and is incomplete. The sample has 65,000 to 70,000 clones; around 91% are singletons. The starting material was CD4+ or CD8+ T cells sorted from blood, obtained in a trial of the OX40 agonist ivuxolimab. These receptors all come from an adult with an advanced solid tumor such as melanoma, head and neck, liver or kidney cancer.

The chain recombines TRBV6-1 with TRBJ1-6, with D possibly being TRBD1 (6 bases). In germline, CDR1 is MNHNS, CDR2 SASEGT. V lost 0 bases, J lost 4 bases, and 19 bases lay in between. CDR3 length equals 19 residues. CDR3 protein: CASSEAQETWTAYNSPLHF. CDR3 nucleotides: TGTGCCAGCAGTGAAGCTCAGGAGACCTGGACAGCTTATAATTCACCCCTCCACTTT.

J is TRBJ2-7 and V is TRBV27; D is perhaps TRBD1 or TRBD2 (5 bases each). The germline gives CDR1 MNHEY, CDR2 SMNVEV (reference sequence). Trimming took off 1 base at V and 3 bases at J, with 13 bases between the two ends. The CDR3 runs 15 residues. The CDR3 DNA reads TGTGCCAGCAGTTTATACCCCCCAGGGAGCTACGAGCAGTACTTC. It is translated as CASSLYPPGSYEQYF.

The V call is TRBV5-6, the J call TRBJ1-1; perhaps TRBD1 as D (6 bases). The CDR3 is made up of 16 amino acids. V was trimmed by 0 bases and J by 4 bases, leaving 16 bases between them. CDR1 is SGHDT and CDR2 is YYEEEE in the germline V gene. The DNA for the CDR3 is TGTGCCAGCAGCTTGGAGGGGGAGTATAGGGTCACTGAAGCTTTCTTT. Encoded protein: CASSLEGEYRVTEAFF.

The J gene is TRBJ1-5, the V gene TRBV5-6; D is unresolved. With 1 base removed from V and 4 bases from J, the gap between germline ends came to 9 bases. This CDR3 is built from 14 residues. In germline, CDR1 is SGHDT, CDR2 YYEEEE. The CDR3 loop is CASSLSQRNQPQHF. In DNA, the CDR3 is TGTGCCAGCAGCTTGAGCCAGCGTAATCAGCCCCAGCATTTT.

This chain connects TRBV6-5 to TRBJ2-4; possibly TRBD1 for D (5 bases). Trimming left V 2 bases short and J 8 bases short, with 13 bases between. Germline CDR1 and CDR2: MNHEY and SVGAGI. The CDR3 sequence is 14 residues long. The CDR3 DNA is TGTGCCAGCAGTTACACAGGTTCTCTCGACATTCAGTACTTC. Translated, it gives CASSYTGSLDIQYF.

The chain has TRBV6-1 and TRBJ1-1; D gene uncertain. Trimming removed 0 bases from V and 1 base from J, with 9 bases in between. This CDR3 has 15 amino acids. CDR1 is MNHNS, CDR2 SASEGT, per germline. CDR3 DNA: TGTGCCAGCAGTGAAGCTTGGGGTTCGAACACTGAAGCTTTCTTT. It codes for CASSEAWGSNTEAFF.

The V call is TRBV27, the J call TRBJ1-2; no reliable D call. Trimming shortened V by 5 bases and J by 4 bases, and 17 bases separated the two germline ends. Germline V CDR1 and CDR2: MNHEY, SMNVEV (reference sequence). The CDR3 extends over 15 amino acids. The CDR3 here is CASSPPDGPGYGYTF. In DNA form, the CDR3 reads TGTGCCAGCAGTCCCCCAGACGGCCCGGGCTATGGCTACACCTTC.

The CDR3 coding sequence is TGTGCCAGCAGAGTCGGGGGCACAGATACGCAGTATTTT. This sequence encodes CASRVGGTDTQYF. The chain couples TRBV27 to TRBJ2-3; the D gene is possibly TRBD2 (5 bases). V was clipped by 6 bases and J by 1 base, with 8 bases between them. The CDR3 contains 13 residues. Germline CDR1 MNHEY, CDR2 SMNVEV (reference sequence).

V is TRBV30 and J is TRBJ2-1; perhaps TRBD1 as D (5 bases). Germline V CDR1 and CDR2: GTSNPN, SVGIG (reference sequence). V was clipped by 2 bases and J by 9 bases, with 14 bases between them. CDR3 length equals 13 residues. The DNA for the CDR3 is TGTGCCTGGAGTTTTGGGGCCTCGGGTGAGCAGTTCTTC. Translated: CAWSFGASGEQFF.

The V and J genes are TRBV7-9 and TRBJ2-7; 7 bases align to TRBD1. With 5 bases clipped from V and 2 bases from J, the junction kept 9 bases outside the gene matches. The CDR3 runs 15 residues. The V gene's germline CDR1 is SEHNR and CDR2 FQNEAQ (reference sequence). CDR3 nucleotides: TGTGCCAGCAGCACAACCACAGGGGACCCCTACGAGCAGTACTTC. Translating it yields CASSTTTGDPYEQYF.

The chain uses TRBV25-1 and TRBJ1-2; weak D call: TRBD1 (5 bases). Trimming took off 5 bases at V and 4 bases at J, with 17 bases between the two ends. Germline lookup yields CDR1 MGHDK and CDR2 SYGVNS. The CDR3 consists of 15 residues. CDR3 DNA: TGTGCCAGCAGTCCCTTCGAGGCAGGGAGCTATGGCTACACCTTC. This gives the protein CASSPFEAGSYGYTF.

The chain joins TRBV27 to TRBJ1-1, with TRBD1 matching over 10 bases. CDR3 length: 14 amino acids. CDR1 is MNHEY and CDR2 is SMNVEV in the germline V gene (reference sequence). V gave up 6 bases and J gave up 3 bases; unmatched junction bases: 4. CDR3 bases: TGTGCCAGCAGATGGGGACAGGGGTACACTGAAGCTTTCTTT. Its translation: CASRWGQGYTEAFF.

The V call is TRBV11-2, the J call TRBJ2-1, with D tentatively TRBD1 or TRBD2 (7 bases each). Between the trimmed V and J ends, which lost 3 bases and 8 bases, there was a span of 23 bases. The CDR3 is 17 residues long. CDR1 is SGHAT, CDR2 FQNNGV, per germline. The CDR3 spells CASSFLPGGGGFDEQFF. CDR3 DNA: TGTGCCAGCAGCTTCCTTCCAGGGGGGGGAGGGTTTGATGAGCAGTTCTTC.

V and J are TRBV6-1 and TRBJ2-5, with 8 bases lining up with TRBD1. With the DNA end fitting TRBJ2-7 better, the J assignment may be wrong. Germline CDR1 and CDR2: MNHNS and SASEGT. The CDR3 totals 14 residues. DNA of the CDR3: TGTGCCAGCAGTGAAACAGGGGGCTCCTACGAGCAGTACTTC. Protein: CASSETGGSYEQYF.

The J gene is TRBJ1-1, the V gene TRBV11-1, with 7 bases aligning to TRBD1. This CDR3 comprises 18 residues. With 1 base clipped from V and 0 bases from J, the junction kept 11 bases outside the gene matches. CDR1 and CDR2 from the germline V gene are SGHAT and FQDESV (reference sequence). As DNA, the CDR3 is TGTGCCAGCAGCTTAGGATGGGACAGAGCACCCCTGAACACTGAAGCTTTCTTT. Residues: CASSLGWDRAPLNTEAFF.

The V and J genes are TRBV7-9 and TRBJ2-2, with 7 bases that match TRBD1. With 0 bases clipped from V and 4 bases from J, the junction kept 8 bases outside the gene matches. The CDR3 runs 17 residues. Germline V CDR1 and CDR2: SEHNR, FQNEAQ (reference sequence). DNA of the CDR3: TGTGCCAGCAGCTTAGCTGGACAGGTGATGATCACCGGGGAGCTGTTTTTT. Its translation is CASSLAGQVMITGELFF. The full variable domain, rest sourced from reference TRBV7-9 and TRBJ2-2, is DTGVSQNPRHKITKRGQNVTFRCDPISEHNRLYWYRQTLGQGPEFLTYFQNEAQLEKSRLLSDRFSAERPKGSFSTLEIQRTEQGDSAMYLCASSLAGQVMITGELFFGEGSRLTVL.

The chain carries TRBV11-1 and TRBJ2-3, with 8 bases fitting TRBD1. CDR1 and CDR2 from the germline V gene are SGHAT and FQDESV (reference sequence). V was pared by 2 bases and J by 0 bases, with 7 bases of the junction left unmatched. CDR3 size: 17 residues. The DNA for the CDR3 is TGTGCCAGCAGCTTATACGGACAGGGTTCTAGCACAGATACGCAGTATTTT. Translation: CASSLYGQGSSTDTQYF.

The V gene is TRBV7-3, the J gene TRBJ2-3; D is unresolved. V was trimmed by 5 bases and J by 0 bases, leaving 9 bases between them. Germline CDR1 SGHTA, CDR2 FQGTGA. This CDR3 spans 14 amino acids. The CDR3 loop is CASSPIGSTDTQYF. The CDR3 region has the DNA TGTGCCAGCAGCCCCATAGGAAGCACAGATACGCAGTATTTT.

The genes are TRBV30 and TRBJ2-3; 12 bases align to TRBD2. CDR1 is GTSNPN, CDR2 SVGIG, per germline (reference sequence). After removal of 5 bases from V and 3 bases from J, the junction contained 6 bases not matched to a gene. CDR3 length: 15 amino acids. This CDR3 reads CAWSSGGAGTDTQYF. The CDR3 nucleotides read TGTGCCTGGTCTAGCGGGGGGGCAGGAACAGATACGCAGTATTTT.

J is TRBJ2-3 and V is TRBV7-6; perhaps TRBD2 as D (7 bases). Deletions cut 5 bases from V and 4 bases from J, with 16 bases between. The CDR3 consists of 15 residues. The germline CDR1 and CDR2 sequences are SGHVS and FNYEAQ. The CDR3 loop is CASSKTGGPSDTQYF. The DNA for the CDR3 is TGTGCCAGCAGCAAAACCGGGGGGCCATCAGATACGCAGTATTTT.

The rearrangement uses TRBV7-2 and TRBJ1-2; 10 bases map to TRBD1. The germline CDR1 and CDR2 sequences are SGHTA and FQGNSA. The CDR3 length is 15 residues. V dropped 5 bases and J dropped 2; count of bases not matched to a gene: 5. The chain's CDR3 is CASSRVGQGNYGYTF. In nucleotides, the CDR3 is TGTGCCAGCAGCAGGGTGGGACAGGGGAACTATGGCTACACCTTC. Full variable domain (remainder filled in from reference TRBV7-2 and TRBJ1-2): GAGVSQSPSNKVTEKGKDVELRCDPISGHTALYWYRQSLGQGLEFLIYFQGNSAPDKSGLPSDRFSAERTGGSVSTLTIQRTQQEDSAVYLCASSRVGQGNYGYTFGSGTRLTVV.

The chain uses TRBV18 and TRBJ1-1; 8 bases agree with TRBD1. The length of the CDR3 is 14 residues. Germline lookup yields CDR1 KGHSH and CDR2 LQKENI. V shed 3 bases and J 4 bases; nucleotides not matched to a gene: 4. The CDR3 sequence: CASSPDRAGTEAFF. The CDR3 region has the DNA TGTGCCAGCTCACCGGACAGGGCGGGCACTGAAGCTTTCTTT.

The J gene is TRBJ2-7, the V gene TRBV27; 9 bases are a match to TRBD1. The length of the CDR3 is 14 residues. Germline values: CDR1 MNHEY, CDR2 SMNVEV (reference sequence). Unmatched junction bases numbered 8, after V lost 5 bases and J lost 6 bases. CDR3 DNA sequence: TGTGCCAGCAGTCCAGGGACAGGGTTTTTCGAGCAGTACTTC. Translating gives CASSPGTGFFEQYF.

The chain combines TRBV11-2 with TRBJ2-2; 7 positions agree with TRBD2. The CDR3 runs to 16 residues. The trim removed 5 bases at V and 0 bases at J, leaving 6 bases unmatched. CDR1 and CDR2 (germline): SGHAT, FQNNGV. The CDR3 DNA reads TGTGCCAGCAGCCCCCCTACTAGCGCGAACACCGGGGAGCTGTTTTTT. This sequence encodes CASSPPTSANTGELFF.

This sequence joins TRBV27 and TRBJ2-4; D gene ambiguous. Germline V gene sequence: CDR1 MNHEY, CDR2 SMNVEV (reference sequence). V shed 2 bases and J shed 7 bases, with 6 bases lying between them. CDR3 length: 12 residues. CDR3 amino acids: CASSLGGNIQYF. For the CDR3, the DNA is TGTGCCAGCAGTTTAGGCGGCAACATTCAGTACTTC.

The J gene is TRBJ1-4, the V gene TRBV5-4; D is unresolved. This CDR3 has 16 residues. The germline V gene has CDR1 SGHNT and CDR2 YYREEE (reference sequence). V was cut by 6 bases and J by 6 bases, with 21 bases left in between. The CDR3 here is CASNSYGSLNDEKLFF. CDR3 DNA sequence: TGTGCCAGCAATAGCTACGGGTCTCTGAACGATGAAAAACTGTTTTTT.

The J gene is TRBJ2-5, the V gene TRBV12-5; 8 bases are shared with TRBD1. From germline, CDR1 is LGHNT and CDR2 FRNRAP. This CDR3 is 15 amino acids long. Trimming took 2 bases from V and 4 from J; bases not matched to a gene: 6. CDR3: CASGLIQGVRETQYF. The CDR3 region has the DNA TGTGCTAGTGGTTTGATACAGGGGGTTAGAGAGACCCAGTACTTC.

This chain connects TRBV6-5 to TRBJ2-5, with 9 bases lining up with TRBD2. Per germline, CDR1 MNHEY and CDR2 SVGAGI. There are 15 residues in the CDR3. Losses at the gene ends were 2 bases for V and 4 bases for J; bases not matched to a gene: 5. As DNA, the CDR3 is TGTGCCAGCAGTTACGGCCGCGGGGGGGGAGAGACCCAGTACTTC. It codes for CASSYGRGGGETQYF.